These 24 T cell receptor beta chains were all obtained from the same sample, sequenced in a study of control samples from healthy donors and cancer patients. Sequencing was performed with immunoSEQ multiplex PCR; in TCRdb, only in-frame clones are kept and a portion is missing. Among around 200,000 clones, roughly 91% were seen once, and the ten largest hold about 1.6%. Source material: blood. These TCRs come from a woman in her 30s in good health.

This chain's CDR3 is CASSQVSGNRGNIQYF. As DNA, the CDR3 is TGTGCCAGCAGCCAAGTTAGCGGGAACCGGGGAAACATTCAGTACTTC. The genes are TRBV3-1 (or the pseudogene TRBV3-2) and TRBJ2-4; 8 bases line up with TRBD2. Germline assignment: CDR1 LGHDT and CDR2 YNNKEL (reference sequence). Trimming cost V 1 base and J 6 bases; bases outside gene matches: 8. The CDR3 spans 16 residues.

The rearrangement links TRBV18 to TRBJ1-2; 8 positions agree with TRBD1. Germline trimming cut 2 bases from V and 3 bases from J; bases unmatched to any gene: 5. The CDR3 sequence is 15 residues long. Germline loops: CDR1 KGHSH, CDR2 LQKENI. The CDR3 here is CASSPSAGGDYGYTF. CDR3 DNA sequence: TGTGCCAGCTCACCATCGGCAGGGGGCGACTATGGCTACACCTTC.

The CDR3 nucleotides are TGTGCCAGCAGCTTATTGGGGGGCAACGCGAACACTGAAGCTTTCTTT. It translates to CASSLLGGNANTEAFF. The rearrangement links TRBV7-3 to TRBJ1-1; D is possibly TRBD1 (6 bases). The CDR3 contains 16 residues. Trimming removed 2 bases at V and 1 base at J, with 14 bases between. CDR1 is SGHTA, CDR2 FQGTGA, per germline.

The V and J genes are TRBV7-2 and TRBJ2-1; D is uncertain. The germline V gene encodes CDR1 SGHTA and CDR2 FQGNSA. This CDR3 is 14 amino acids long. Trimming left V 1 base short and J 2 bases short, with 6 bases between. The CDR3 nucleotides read TGTGCCAGCAGCTTAGGGGCCCCCTACAATGAGCAGTTCTTC. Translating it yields CASSLGAPYNEQFF.

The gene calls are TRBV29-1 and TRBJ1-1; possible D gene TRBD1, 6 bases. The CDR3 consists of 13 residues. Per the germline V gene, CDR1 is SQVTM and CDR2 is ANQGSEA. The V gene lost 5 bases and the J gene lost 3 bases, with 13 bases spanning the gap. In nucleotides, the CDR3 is TGCAGCGTTAGGCGGCAGGGGTACACTGAAGCTTTCTTT. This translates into CSVRRQGYTEAFF.

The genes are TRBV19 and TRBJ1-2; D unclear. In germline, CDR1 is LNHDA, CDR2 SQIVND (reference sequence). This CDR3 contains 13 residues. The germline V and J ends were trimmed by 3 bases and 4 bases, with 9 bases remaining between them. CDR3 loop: CASSISGSYGYTF. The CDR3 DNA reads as TGTGCCAGTAGTATCTCCGGATCCTATGGCTACACCTTC. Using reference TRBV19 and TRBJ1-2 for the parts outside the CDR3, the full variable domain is DGGITQSPKYLFRKEGQNVTLSCEQNLNHDAMYWYRQDPGQGLRLIYYSQIVNDFQKGDIAEGYSVSREKKESFPLTVTSAQKNPTAFYLCASSISGSYGYTFGSGTRLTVV.

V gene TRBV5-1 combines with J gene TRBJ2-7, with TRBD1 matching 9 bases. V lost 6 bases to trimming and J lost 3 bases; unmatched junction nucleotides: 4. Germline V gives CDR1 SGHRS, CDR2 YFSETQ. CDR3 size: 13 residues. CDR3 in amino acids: CASNPGQGYEQYF. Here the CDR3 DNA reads TGCGCCAGCAACCCGGGACAGGGCTACGAGCAGTACTTC.

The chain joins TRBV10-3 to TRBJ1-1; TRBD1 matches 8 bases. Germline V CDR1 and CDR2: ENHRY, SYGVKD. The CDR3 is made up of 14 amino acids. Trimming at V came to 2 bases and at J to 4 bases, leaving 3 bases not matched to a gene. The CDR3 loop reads CAISETQGGTEAFF. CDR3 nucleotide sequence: TGTGCCATCAGTGAGACACAGGGGGGCACTGAAGCTTTCTTT.

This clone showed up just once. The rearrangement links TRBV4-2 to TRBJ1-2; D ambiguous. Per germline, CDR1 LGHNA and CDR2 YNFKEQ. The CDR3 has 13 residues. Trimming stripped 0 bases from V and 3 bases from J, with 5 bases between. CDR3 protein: CASSQDPDYGYTF. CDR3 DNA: TGTGCCAGCAGCCAAGATCCGGACTATGGCTACACCTTC.

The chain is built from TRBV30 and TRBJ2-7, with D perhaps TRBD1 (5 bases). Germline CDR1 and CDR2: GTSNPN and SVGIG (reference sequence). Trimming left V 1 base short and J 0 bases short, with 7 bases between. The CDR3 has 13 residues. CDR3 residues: CAWSGQPSYEQYF. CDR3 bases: TGTGCCTGGAGTGGACAGCCCTCCTACGAGCAGTACTTC. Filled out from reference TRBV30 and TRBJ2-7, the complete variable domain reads SQTIHQWPATLVQPVGSPLSLECTVEGTSNPNLYWYRQAAGRGLQLLFYSVGIGQISSEVPQNLSASRPQDRQFILSSKKLLLSDSGFYLCAWSGQPSYEQYFGPGTRLTVT.

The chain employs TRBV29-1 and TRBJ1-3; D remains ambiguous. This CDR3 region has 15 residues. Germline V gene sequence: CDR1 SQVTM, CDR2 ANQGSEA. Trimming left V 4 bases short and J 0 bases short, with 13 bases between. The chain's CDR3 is CSVGGGPSSGNTIYF. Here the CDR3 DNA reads TGCAGCGTTGGGGGAGGCCCGAGCTCTGGAAACACCATATATTTT.

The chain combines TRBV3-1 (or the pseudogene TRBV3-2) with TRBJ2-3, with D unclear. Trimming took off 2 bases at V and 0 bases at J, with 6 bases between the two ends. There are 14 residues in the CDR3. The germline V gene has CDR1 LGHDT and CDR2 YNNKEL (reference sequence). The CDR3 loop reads CASSQSRSTDTQYF. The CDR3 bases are TGTGCCAGCAGCCAATCCCGTAGCACAGATACGCAGTATTTT.

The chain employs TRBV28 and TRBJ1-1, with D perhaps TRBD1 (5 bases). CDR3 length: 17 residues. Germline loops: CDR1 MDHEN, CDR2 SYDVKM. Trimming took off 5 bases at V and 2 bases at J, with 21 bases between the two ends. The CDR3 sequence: CASSPPGYGMGNTEAFF. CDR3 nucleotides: TGTGCCAGCAGTCCCCCAGGGTATGGGATGGGAAACACTGAAGCTTTCTTT.

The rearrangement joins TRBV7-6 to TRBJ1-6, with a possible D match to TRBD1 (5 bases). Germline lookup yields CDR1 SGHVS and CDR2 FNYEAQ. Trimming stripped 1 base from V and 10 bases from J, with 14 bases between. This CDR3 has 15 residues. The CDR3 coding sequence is TGTGCCAGCAGCTTAGACATGGGGCCGCGGTCACCCCTCCACTTT. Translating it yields CASSLDMGPRSPLHF.

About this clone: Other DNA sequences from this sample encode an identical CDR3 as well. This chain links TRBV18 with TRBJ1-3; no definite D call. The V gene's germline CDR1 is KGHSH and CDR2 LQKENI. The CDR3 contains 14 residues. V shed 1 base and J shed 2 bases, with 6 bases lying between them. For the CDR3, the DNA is TGTGCCAGCTCACCACAGGGTGCTGGAAACACCATATATTTT. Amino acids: CASSPQGAGNTIYF.

CDR3 sequence reads: CASSTGQPNSPLHF. The CDR3 DNA sequence: TGTGCCAGCAGCACCGGACAACCTAATTCACCCCTCCACTTT. This sequence joins TRBV7-3 and TRBJ1-6, with D perhaps matching TRBD1 (5 bases). The germline V gene encodes CDR1 SGHTA and CDR2 FQGTGA. This CDR3 spans 14 amino acids. V lost 5 bases, J lost 6 bases, and 11 bases lay in between. Full variable domain (remainder filled in from reference TRBV7-3 and TRBJ1-6): GAGVSQTPSNKVTEKGKYVELRCDPISGHTALYWYRQSLGQGPEFLIYFQGTGAADDSGLPNDRFFAVRPEGSVSTLKIQRTERGDSAVYLCASSTGQPNSPLHFGNGTRLTVT.

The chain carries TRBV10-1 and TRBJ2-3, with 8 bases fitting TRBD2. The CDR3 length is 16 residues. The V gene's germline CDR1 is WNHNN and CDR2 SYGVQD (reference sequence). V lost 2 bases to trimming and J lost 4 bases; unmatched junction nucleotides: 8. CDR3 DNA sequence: TGCGCCAGCAGTGAGCGGGGGGGCCGGGGTGCAGATACGCAGTATTTT. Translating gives CASSERGGRGADTQYF.

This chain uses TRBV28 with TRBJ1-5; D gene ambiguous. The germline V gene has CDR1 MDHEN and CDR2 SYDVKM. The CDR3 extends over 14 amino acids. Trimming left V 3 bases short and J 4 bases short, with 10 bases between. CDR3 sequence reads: CASSFGQTNQPQHF. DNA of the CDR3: TGTGCCAGCAGTTTCGGGCAGACAAATCAGCCCCAGCATTTT. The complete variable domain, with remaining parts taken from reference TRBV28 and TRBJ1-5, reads DVKVTQSSRYLVKRTGEKVFLECVQDMDHENMFWYRQDPGLGLRLIYFSYDVKMKEKGDIPEGYSVSREKKERFSLILESASTNQTSMYLCASSFGQTNQPQHFGDGTRLSIL.

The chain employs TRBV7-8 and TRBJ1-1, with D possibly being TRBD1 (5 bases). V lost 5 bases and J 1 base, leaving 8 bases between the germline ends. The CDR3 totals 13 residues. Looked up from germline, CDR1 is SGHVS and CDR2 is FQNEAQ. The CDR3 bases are TGTGCCAGCAGCAAGGGACGGAACACTGAAGCTTTCTTT. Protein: CASSKGRNTEAFF.

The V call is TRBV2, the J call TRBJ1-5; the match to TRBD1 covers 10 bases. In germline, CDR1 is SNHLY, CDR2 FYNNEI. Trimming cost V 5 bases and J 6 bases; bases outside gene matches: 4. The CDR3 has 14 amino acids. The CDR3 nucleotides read TGTGCCAGCAGTCGACAGGGGGCGGGTCAGCCCCAGCATTTT. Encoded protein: CASSRQGAGQPQHF.

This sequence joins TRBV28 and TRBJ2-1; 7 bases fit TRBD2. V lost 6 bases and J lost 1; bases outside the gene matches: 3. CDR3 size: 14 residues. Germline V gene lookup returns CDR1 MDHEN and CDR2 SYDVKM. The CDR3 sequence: CASRPSGSYNEQFF. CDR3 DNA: TGTGCCAGCAGGCCTAGCGGATCCTACAATGAGCAGTTCTTC.

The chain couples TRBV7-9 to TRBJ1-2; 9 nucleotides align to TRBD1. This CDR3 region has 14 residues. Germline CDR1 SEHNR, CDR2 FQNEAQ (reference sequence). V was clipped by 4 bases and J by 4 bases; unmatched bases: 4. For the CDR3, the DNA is TGTGCCAGCAGCTCCCTGACAGGGGGCTATGGCTACACCTTC. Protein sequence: CASSSLTGGYGYTF.

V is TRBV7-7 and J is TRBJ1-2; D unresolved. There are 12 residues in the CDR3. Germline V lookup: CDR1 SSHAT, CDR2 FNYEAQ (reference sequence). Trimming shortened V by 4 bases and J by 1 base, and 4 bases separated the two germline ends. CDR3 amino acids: CASSSSNYGYTF. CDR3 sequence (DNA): TGTGCCAGCAGCTCTAGTAACTATGGCTACACCTTC.

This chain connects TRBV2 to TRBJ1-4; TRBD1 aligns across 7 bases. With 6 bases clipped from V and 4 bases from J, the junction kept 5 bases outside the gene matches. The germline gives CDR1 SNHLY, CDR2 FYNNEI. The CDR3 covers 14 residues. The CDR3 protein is CASRQGQNNEKLFF. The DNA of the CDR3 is TGTGCCAGCAGACAGGGACAGAATAATGAAAAACTGTTTTTT.